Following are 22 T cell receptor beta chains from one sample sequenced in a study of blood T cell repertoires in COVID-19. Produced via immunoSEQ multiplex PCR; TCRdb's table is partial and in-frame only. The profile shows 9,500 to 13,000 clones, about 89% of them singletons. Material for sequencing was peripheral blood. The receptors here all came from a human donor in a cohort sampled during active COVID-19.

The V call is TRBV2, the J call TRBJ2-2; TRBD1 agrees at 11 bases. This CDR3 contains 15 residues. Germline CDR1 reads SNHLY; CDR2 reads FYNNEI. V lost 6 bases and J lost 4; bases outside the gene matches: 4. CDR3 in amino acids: CASRLGQGGTGELFF. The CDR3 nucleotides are TGTGCCAGCAGACTGGGACAGGGGGGCACCGGGGAGCTGTTTTTT. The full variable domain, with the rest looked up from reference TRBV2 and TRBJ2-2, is EPEVTQTPSHQVTQMGQEVILRCVPISNHLYFYWYRQILGQKVEFLVSFYNNEISEKSEIFDDQFSVERPDGSNFTLKIRSTKLEDSAMYFCASRLGQGGTGELFFGEGSRLTVL.

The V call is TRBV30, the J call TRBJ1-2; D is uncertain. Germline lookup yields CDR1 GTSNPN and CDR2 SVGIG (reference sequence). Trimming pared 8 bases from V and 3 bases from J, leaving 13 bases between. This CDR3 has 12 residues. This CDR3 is CARVRGHYGYTF. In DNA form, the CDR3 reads TGTGCCAGAGTTAGAGGGCACTATGGCTACACCTTC. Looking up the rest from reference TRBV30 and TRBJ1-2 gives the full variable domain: SQTIHQWPATLVQPVGSPLSLECTVEGTSNPNLYWYRQAAGRGLQLLFYSVGIGQISSEVPQNLSASRPQDRQFILSSKKLLLSDSGFYLCARVRGHYGYTFGSGTRLTVV.

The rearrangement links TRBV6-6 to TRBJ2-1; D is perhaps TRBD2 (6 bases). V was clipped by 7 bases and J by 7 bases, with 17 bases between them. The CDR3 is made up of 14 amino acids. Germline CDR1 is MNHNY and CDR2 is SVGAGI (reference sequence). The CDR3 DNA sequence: TGTGCCAGCAACCAACCCGGGAGTCAGAATGAGCAGTTCTTC. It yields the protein CASNQPGSQNEQFF.

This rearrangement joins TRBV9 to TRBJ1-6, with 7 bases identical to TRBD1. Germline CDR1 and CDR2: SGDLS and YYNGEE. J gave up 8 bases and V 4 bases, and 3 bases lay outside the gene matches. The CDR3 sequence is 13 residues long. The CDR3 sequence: CASSTGQDSPLHF. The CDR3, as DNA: TGTGCCAGCAGCACAGGACAGGATTCACCCCTCCACTTT.

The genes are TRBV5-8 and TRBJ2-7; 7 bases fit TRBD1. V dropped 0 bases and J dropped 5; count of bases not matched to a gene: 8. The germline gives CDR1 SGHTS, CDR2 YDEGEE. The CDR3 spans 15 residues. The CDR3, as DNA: TGTGCCAGCAGCTTGGGGCAGGGGGTTTCCCACGAGCAGTACTTC. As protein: CASSLGQGVSHEQYF. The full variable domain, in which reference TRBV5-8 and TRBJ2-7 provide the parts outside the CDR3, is EAGVTQSPTHLIKTRGQQATLRCSPISGHTSVYWYQQALGLGLQFLLWYDEGEERNRGNFPPRFSGRQFPNYSSELNVNALELEDSALYLCASSLGQGVSHEQYFGPGTRLTVT.

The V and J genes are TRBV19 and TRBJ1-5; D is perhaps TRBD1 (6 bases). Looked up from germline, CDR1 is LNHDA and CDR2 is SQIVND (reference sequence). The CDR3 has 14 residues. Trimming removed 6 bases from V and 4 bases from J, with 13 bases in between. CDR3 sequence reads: CASRWGPTNQPQHF. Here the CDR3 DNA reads TGTGCCAGTAGATGGGGGCCGACAAATCAGCCCCAGCATTTT.

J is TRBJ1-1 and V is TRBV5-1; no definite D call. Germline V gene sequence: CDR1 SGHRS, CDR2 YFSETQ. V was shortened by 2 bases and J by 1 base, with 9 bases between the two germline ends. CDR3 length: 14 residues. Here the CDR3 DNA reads TGCGCCAGCAGCTTCGGCCAGGCGAACACTGAAGCTTTCTTT. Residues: CASSFGQANTEAFF. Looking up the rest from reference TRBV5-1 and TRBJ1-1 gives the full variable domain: KAGVTQTPRYLIKTRGQQVTLSCSPISGHRSVSWYQQTPGQGLQFLFEYFSETQRNKGNFPGRFSGRQFSNSRSEMNVSTLELGDSALYLCASSFGQANTEAFFGQGTRLTVV.

The CDR3: CASSRQAGPTSTDTQYF. CDR3 coding DNA: TGCGCCAGCAGTAGGCAAGCGGGGCCCACTAGCACAGATACGCAGTATTTT. The rearrangement links TRBV10-2 to TRBJ2-3, with 7 bases matching TRBD2. Losses at the gene ends were 5 bases for V and 0 bases for J; bases not matched to a gene: 11. This CDR3 is 17 amino acids long. Germline V gives CDR1 WSHSY, CDR2 SAAADI.

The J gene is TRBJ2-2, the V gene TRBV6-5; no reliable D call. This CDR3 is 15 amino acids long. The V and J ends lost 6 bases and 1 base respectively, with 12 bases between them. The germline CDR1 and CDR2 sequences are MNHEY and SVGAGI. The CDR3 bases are TGTGCCAGCAGCCACGACTCCCGGAACACCGGGGAGCTGTTTTTT. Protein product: CASSHDSRNTGELFF.

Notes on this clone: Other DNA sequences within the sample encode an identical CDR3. CDR3 amino acids: CATSRGGRGSTDTQYF. The CDR3 DNA follows: TGTGCCACCAGCAGGGGGGGCAGGGGGTCCACAGATACGCAGTATTTT. The chain combines TRBV15 with TRBJ2-3, with a possible D match to TRBD1 (7 bases). The V gene's germline CDR1 is LNHNV and CDR2 YYDKDF (reference sequence). This CDR3 comprises 16 residues. V dropped 3 bases and J dropped 2 bases, with 15 bases sitting between them.

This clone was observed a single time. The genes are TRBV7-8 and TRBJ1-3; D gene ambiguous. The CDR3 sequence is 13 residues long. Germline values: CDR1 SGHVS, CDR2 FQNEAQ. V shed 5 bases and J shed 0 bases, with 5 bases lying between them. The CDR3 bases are TGTGCCAGCAGCGAGGACTCTGGAAACACCATATATTTT. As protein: CASSEDSGNTIYF.

The CDR3 reads CASRLSGQDGYGYTF. The CDR3 region has the DNA TGTGCCAGCAGGCTGTCTGGGCAGGATGGATATGGCTACACCTTC. This chain connects TRBV6-5 to TRBJ1-2; D not certain. The V and J ends lost 6 bases and 5 bases respectively, with 19 bases between them. The CDR3 covers 15 residues. CDR1 is MNHEY and CDR2 is SVGAGI in the germline V gene.

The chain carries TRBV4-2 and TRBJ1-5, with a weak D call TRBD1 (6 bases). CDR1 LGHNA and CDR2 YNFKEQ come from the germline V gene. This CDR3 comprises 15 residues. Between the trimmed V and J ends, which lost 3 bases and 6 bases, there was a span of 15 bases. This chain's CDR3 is CASSQRAGEGQPQHF. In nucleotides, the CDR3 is TGTGCCAGCAGCCAGCGGGCAGGGGAAGGTCAGCCCCAGCATTTT.

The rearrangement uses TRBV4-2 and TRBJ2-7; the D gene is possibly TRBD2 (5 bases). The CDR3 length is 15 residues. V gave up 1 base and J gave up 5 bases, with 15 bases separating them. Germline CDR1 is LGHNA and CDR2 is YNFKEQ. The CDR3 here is CASSQGGGLRNEQYF. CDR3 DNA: TGTGCCAGCAGCCAAGGAGGCGGGCTGAGGAACGAGCAGTACTTC.

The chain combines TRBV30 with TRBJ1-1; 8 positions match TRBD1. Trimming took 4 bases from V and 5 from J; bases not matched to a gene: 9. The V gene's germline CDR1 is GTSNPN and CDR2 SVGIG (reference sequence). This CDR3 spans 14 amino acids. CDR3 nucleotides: TGTGCCTGGACAAAGGGCAGGGGGCGAACTGAAGCTTTCTTT. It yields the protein CAWTKGRGRTEAFF.

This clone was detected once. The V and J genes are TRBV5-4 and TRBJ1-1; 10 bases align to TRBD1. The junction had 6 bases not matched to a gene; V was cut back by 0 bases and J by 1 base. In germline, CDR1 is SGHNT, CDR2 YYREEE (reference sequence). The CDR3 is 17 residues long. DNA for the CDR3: TGTGCCAGCAGCTTGGGACAGGGGGCCGGGGGGAACACTGAAGCTTTCTTT. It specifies CASSLGQGAGGNTEAFF.

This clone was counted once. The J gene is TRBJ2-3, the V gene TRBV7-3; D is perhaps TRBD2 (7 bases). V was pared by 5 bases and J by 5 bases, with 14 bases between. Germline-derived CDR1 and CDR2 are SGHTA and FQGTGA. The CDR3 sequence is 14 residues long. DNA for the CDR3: TGTGCCAGCAGCCTCGGGGGGCCGATAGATACGCAGTATTTT. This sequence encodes CASSLGGPIDTQYF.

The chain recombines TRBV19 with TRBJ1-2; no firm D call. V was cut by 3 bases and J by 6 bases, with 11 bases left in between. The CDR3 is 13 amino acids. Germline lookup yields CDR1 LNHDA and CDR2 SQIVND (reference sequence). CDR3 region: CASSISRSDGYTF. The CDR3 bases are TGTGCCAGTAGTATCTCAAGGAGCGATGGCTACACCTTC.

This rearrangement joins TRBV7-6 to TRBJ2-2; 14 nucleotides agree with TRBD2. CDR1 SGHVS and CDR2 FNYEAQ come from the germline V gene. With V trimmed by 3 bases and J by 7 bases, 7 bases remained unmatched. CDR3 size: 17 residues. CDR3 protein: CASSLRTSGGFGGELFF. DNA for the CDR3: TGTGCCAGCAGCTTGCGGACTAGCGGGGGGTTTGGCGGGGAGCTGTTTTTT.

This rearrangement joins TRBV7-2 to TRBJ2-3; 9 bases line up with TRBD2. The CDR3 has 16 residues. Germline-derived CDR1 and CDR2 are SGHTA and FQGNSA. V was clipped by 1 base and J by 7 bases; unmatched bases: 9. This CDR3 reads CASSLVSGGGANTQYF. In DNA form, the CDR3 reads TGTGCCAGCAGCTTAGTTTCTGGCGGGGGGGCGAATACGCAGTATTTT. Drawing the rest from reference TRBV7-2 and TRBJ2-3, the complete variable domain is GAGVSQSPSNKVTEKGKDVELRCDPISGHTALYWYRQSLGQGLEFLIYFQGNSAPDKSGLPSDRFSAERTGGSVSTLTIQRTQQEDSAVYLCASSLVSGGGANTQYFGPGTRLTVL.

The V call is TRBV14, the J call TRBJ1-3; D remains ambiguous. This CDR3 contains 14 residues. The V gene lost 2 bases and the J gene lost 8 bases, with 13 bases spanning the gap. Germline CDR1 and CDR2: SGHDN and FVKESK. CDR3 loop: CASSQTDRVDTIYF. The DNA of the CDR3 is TGTGCCAGCAGCCAAACCGACCGGGTCGACACCATATATTTT.

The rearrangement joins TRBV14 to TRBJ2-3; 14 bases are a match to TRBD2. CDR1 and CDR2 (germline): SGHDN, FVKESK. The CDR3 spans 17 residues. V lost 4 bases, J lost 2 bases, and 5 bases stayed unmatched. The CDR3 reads CASSPGLAGGYTDTQYF. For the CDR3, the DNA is TGTGCCAGCAGCCCAGGACTAGCGGGGGGCTACACAGATACGCAGTATTTT.